The subject of this entry is one T cell receptor beta chain. Its antigen remains unknown. The study ran its PCR with 60 Vbeta and 13 Jbeta primers. The assay was immunoSEQ multiplex PCR, and TCRdb's table has in-frame clones only and misses some. The table lists 85,000 to 100,000 clones, over 60% of them singletons. The sample comes from a study of cytomegalovirus exposure and HLA in healthy donors. Study-level findings and limits: Analysis was performed later, and it showed HLA-associated TCR beta chains to be more clonally expanded than equally common others. What was likely a sequencing artifact was a cluster of highly shared sequence variants.

The CDR3 totals 15 residues. The V end was cut by 6 bases, the J end by 1 base, with 16 bases between. The V gene's germline CDR1 is MNHNY and CDR2 SVGAGI (reference sequence). The clonotype originates from a man aged 60-69 years in good health and CMV-seropositive. The sequencing input was PBMCs. J is TRBJ2-7 and V is TRBV6-6; no reliable D call. The CDR3 DNA is TGTGCCAGCAGAGGAATTCTGACTGGTTCCTACGAGCAGTACTTC. Its protein is CASRGILTGSYEQYF.